This T cell receptor (beta chain) was recorded in a study of blood T cell repertoires in COVID-19. Study summary: Both acute and convalescent COVID-19 samples were obtained from the United States, Italy and Spain. PBMCs, B-cell-depleted T cells, or T cells were the source of the cDNA or gDNA that made up the material.

The germline V gene has CDR1 SQVTM and CDR2 ANQGSEA. The CDR3 length is 16 residues. Germline trimming cut 5 bases from V and 2 bases from J; bases unmatched to any gene: 13. How the authors handled the data: Scientists estimated how many nucleated cells there were by amplifying reference gene primers. Profiled with immunoSEQ multiplex PCR; TCRdb holds only in-frame clones, not every one. The V and J calls and clone size were taken over from that table, and D and trimming were inferred from the DNA. This table has some 220,000 clones, 84% appearing once. This clonotype originated in a woman aged 25 to 39 who had recovered from COVID-19. The chain is built from TRBV29-1 and TRBJ2-7; 9 bases are shared with TRBD2. Sequenced input: peripheral blood. This chain's CDR3 is CSVRSGVAGGPYEQYF. CDR3 nucleotide sequence: TGCAGCGTTCGTTCGGGGGTTGCGGGAGGGCCCTACGAGCAGTACTTC.